This T cell receptor (beta chain) was sequenced for a study of metastatic and nonmetastatic thyroid tumors. Study context: Repertoire data that came from the blood and tumor or nodule tissue of malignant and benign thyroid patients were compared. Points from the study as a whole: It was reportedly found that TCR beta diversity was significantly higher in malignant thyroid tumors than in benign nodules, a difference seen in both blood and tumor samples.

The ends lost 5 bases at V and 3 bases at J; junction bases unmatched: 8. CDR1 MNHNS and CDR2 SASEGT come from the germline V gene. The CDR3 covers 15 residues. In its sample, this clone was seen many times. The antigen remains undetermined. Patients were all untreated before their thyroid surgery. Methods used by the authors: Clinicopathological groups differed in CDR3, with these differences serving to build a distant-metastasis classifier for papillary thyroid cancer. Via MiXCR, TCRdb re-called the PCR reads. The V and J calls and clone size are TCRdb's, not the authors'. The sample has approximately 24,000 clones, 20% to 25% seen once.

The sequenced material came from blood. The chain joins TRBV6-1 to TRBJ2-7; 9 bases fit TRBD1. The sequence was obtained from a male donor with papillary thyroid cancer or a benign thyroid nodule (not recorded which). Some clones in this sample may be carry-over from other donors' samples. This CDR3 reads CASSSPGTGFYEQYF. CDR3 bases: TGTGCCAGCAGTTCCCCAGGGACAGGGTTCTACGAGCAGTACTTC.